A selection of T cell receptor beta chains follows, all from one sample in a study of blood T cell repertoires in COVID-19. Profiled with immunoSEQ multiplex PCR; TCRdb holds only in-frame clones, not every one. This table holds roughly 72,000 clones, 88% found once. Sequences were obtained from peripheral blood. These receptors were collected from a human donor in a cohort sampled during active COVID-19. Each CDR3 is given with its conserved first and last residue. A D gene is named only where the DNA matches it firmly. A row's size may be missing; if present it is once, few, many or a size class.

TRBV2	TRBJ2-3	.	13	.	CASSDGVRDTQYF	TGTGCCAGCAGTGACGGGGTTAGAGATACGCAGTATTTT
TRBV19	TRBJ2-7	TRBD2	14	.	CASSELAGGYEQYF	TGTGCCAGTAGTGAACTAGCGGGAGGCTACGAGCAGTACTTC
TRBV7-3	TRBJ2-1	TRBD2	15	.	CASSLVGGKINEQFF	TGTGCCAGCAGCTTAGTCGGGGGGAAAATCAATGAGCAGTTCTTC
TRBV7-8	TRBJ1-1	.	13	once	CASSYIQGTEAFF	TGTGCCAGCAGCTACATACAGGGTACTGAAGCTTTCTTT
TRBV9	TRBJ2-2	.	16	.	CASSPRGAVDTGELFF	TGTGCCAGCAGCCCAAGGGGCGCAGTGGACACCGGGGAGCTGTTTTTT
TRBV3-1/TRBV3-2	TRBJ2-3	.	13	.	CASSLGVRDTQYF	TGTGCCAGCAGCCTCGGAGTGAGGGATACGCAGTATTTT
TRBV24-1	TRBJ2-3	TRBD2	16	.	CATSDPGGVSADTQYF	TGTGCCACCAGTGACCCCGGGGGGGTTAGTGCAGATACGCAGTATTTT
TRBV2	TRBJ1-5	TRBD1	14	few	CASSEDRRNQPQHF	TGTGCCAGCAGTGAGGACAGGAGAAATCAGCCCCAGCATTTT
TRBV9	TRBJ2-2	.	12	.	CASSFSTGELFF	TGTGCCAGCAGCTTCTCGACCGGGGAGCTGTTTTTT
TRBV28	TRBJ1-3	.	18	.	CASSLRDRWGGSGNTIYF	TGTGCCAGCAGTTTACGGGACCGCTGGGGAGGTTCTGGAAACACCATATATTTT
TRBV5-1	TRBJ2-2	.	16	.	CASSLTGLKNTGELFF	TGCGCCAGCAGCTTGACAGGTCTGAAGAACACCGGGGAGCTGTTTTTT
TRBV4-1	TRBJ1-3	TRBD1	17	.	CASSPSPGQGSGNTIYF	TGCGCCAGCAGCCCATCACCGGGACAGGGATCTGGAAACACCATATATTTT
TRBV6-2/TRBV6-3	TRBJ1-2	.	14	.	CASSLLWENYGYTF	TGTGCCAGCAGCCTCCTGTGGGAGAACTATGGCTACACCTTC
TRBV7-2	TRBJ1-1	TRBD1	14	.	CASSPRDRATEAFF	TGTGCCAGCAGCCCCCGAGACAGGGCGACTGAAGCTTTCTTT
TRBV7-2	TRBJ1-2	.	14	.	CASSPFQGPYGYTF	TGTGCCAGCAGCCCCTTCCAGGGTCCCTATGGCTACACCTTC
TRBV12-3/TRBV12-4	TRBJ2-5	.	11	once	CASSLEETQYF	TGTGCCAGCAGTCTCGAAGAGACCCAGTACTTC
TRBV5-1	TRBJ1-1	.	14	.	CASSKDTTNTEAFF	TGCGCCAGCTCAAAGGACACGACGAACACTGAAGCTTTCTTT
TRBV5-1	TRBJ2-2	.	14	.	CASSLGAGTGELFF	TGCGCCAGCAGCTTAGGGGCCGGCACCGGGGAGCTGTTTTTT
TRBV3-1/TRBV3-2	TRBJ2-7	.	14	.	CASSQDFRSYEQYF	TGTGCCAGCAGCCAAGACTTCCGGTCCTACGAGCAGTACTTC
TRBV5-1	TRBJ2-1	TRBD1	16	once	CASSLAGQTHYNEQFF	TGCGCCAGCAGCTTGGCGGGACAGACCCATTACAATGAGCAGTTCTTC
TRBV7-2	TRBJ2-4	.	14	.	CASSLVAAKNIQYF	TGTGCCAGCAGCTTAGTGGCAGCCAAAAACATTCAGTACTTC
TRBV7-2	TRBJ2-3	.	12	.	CASTGGTDTQYF	TGTGCCAGCACAGGGGGCACAGATACGCAGTATTTT
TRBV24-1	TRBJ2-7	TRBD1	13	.	CATSEEGAYEQYF	TGTGCCACCAGTGAAGAGGGGGCGTACGAGCAGTACTTC
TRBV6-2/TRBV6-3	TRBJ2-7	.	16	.	CASSYSSYRYSYEQYF	TGTGCCAGCAGTTACTCGAGTTACCGATACTCCTACGAGCAGTACTTC
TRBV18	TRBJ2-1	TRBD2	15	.	CASSRTSAINNEQFF	TGTGCCAGCTCTCGAACTAGCGCAATAAACAATGAGCAGTTCTTC
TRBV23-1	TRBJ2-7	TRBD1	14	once	CASRPGQGAYEQYF	TGCGCCAGCAGGCCGGGACAGGGGGCTTACGAGCAGTACTTC
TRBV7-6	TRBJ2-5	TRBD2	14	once	CASSFGGGEETQYF	TGTGCCAGCAGCTTCGGGGGAGGGGAAGAGACCCAGTACTTC
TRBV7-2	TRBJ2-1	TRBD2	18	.	CASSLHSVASGFYNEQFF	TGTGCCAGCAGCTTACATTCGGTGGCTAGCGGATTTTACAATGAGCAGTTCTTC
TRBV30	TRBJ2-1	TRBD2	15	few	CAWSIGGAAGNEQFF	TGTGCCTGGAGTATCGGGGGGGCGGCGGGCAATGAGCAGTTCTTC
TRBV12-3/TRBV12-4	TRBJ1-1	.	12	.	CASQLAGTPAFF	TGTGCCAGCCAACTGGCGGGAACTCCGGCTTTCTTT
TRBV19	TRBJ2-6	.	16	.	CASSRGLTSGANVLTF	TGTGCCAGTAGTAGGGGACTCACCTCTGGGGCCAACGTCCTGACTTTC
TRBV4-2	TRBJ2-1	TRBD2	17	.	CASSQAQLAGPYNEQFF	TGTGCCAGCAGCCAAGCCCAACTAGCGGGGCCCTACAATGAGCAGTTCTTC
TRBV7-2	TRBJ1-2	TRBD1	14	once	CASSGDRANYGYTF	TGTGCCAGCAGCGGGGACAGGGCTAACTATGGCTACACCTTC
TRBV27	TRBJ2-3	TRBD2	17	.	CASSFLSAGGRIDTQYF	TGTGCCAGCAGTTTTTTATCAGCGGGGGGGCGCATAGATACGCAGTATTTT
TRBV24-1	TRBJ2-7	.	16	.	CATSDPNRGGSYEQYF	TGTGCCACCAGTGATCCAAACAGGGGGGGCTCCTACGAGCAGTACTTC
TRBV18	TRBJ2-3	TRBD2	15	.	CASTGLVFSPDTQYF	TGTGCCAGCACGGGACTAGTGTTTAGTCCGGATACGCAGTATTTT
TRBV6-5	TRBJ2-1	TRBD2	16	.	CASSYSAGDGYNEQFF	TGTGCCAGCAGTTACTCAGCGGGGGACGGCTACAATGAGCAGTTCTTC
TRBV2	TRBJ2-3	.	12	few	CASNQGSASEYF	TGTGCCAGCAACCAAGGATCGGCTAGCGAGTATTTT
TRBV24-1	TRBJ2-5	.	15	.	CATSDPSGGQETQYF	TGTGCCACCAGTGACCCCTCCGGGGGCCAAGAGACCCAGTACTTC
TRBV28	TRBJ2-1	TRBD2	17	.	CASSFPQWGSGSSEQFF	TGTGCCAGCAGTTTTCCACAATGGGGTAGCGGGAGTTCTGAGCAGTTCTTC
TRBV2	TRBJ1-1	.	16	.	CASSEDPNTANTEAFF	TGTGCCAGCAGTGAAGACCCAAATACAGCGAACACTGAAGCTTTCTTT
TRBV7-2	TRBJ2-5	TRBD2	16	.	CASSPPSGSLQETQYF	TGTGCCAGCAGCCCGCCGAGCGGGAGTCTTCAAGAGACCCAGTACTTC
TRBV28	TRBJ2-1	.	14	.	CASSMPQGPAPEFF	TGTGCCAGCAGTATGCCTCAGGGGCCCGCTCCCGAGTTCTTC
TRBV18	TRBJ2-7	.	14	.	CASSLYRDSYEQYF	TGTGCCAGCTCACTCTACAGGGACTCCTACGAGCAGTACTTC
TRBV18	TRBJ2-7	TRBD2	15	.	CASSQLAGGIYEQYF	TGTGCCAGCTCACAACTAGCGGGAGGAATCTACGAGCAGTACTTC
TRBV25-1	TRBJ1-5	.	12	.	CASRSGNQPQHF	TGTGCCAGCAGAAGCGGCAATCAGCCCCAGCATTTT
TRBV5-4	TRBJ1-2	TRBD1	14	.	CASTPWGDSYGYTF	TGTGCCAGCACCCCTTGGGGGGACAGCTATGGCTACACCTTC
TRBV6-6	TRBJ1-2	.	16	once	CASSSIDFDRMSGYTF	TGTGCCAGCAGTTCCATCGATTTCGACAGGATGAGTGGCTACACCTTC
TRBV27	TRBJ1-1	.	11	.	CASISVSEAFF	TGTGCCAGCATCTCGGTATCTGAAGCTTTCTTT